The T cell receptor (beta chain) under discussion was sequenced for a study of blood T cell repertoires in COVID-19. Across the whole study: T cells, B-cell-depleted T cells, or PBMCs provided the cDNA or gDNA that served as material.

The participants were between roughly 18 and 100 years old and came from under 25 US areas. Assay: immunoSEQ multiplex PCR; the TCRdb copy retains only in-frame clones and omits some. The sample gives roughly 330,000 clones, under 90% of which show up once; around 9.3% is in the top ten. The CDR3 extends over 14 amino acids. V lost 1 base, J lost 8 bases, and 12 bases lay in between. Germline V gene sequence: CDR1 SGHNT, CDR2 YYREEE (reference sequence). This clone was counted once. The source is a woman aged 18-29 years who had recovered from COVID-19. The source material was PBMCs or T cells enriched from blood (not recorded which). The chain joins TRBV5-4 to TRBJ1-4; D not certain. As DNA, the CDR3 is TGTGCCAGCAGCTTGTTCGGGGTACACGAAAAACTGTTTTTT. This sequence encodes CASSLFGVHEKLFF.